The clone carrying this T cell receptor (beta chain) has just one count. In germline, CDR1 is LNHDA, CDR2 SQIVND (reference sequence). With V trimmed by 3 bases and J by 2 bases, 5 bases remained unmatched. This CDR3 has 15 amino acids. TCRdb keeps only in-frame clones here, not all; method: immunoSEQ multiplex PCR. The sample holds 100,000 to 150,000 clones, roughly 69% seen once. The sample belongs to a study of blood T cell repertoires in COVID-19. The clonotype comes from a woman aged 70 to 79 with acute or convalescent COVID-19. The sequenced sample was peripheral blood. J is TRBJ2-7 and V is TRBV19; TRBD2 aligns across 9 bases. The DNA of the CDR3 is TGTGCCAGTAGTATCCGAGCGGGGGGAACCTACGAGCAGTACTTC. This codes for CASSIRAGGTYEQYF.